The 30 T cell receptor beta chains presented below share a single source sample, sequenced in a study of cytomegalovirus exposure and HLA in healthy donors. PCR amplification relied on 60 Vbeta primers (plus 13 Jbeta primers). The protocol was immunoSEQ multiplex PCR, while the TCRdb copy is restricted to in-frame clones and leaves out a portion. Of 35,000 or so clones listed, around 81% are singletons. Sequencing was done on a sample of PBMCs. The receptors were gathered from a woman in her thirties or forties in good health and CMV-seronegative.

V gene TRBV9 combines with J gene TRBJ1-2, with 11 bases aligning to TRBD1. The CDR3 is 17 amino acids. J was trimmed by 2 bases and V by 0 bases; bases with no gene match: 6. CDR1 SGDLS and CDR2 YYNGEE come from the germline V gene. CDR3 protein: CASSVDYGTGGNYGYTF. Written as DNA, the CDR3 is TGTGCCAGCAGCGTAGATTACGGGACAGGGGGGAACTATGGCTACACCTTC.

The chain employs TRBV4-3 and TRBJ1-2, with D perhaps matching TRBD1 (6 bases). Deletions cut 0 bases from V and 4 bases from J, with 15 bases between. Germline V gene sequence: CDR1 LGHNA, CDR2 YSLEER. The CDR3 runs to 16 residues. The CDR3 nucleotides read TGCGCCAGCAGCCAAGATATCGGACAGCAGGCCTATGGCTACACCTTC. Its protein product is CASSQDIGQQAYGYTF.

V usage is TRBV2 and J usage is TRBJ1-3; perhaps TRBD1 as D (5 bases). CDR3 size: 14 residues. V was shortened by 4 bases and J by 3 bases, with 10 bases between the two germline ends. Looked up from germline, CDR1 is SNHLY and CDR2 is FYNNEI. The CDR3 loop is CASSVGTVGNTIYF. CDR3 nucleotide sequence: TGTGCCAGCAGTGTCGGGACTGTTGGAAACACCATATATTTT.

V and J are TRBV5-6 and TRBJ1-5; 8 nucleotides line up with TRBD1. This CDR3 has 15 amino acids. With V trimmed by 3 bases and J by 4 bases, 6 bases remained unmatched. CDR1 SGHDT and CDR2 YYEEEE come from the germline V gene. CDR3 nucleotides: TGTGCCAGCAGCTCATTCAGGGGGCAGAATCAGCCCCAGCATTTT. Protein: CASSSFRGQNQPQHF. The full variable domain, completed using reference TRBV5-6 and TRBJ1-5, is DAGVTQSPTHLIKTRGQQVTLRCSPKSGHDTVSWYQQALGQGPQFIFQYYEEEERQRGNFPDRFSGHQFPNYSSELNVNALLLGDSALYLCASSSFRGQNQPQHFGDGTRLSIL.

The rearrangement uses TRBV29-1 and TRBJ2-5; D remains ambiguous. The CDR3 length is 11 residues. Trimming stripped 7 bases from V and 5 bases from J, with 11 bases between. The V gene's germline CDR1 is SQVTM and CDR2 ANQGSEA. The CDR3 nucleotides read TGCAGCGCATCTGACATCGAGACCCAGTACTTC. Amino acid sequence: CSASDIETQYF.

The sample holds a few counts of this clone. The chain is built from TRBV9 and TRBJ2-1, with TRBD2 identical over 10 bases. This CDR3 comprises 17 residues. Germline V gives CDR1 SGDLS, CDR2 YYNGEE. With 0 bases clipped from V and 8 bases from J, the junction kept 11 bases outside the gene matches. CDR3 in DNA: TGTGCCAGCAGCGTAGCGGTCTCCCTAGCGGGGGTGGATGAGCAGTTCTTC. Its protein is CASSVAVSLAGVDEQFF.

The V and J genes are TRBV5-1 and TRBJ1-1, with 7 bases that match TRBD1. CDR1 is SGHRS and CDR2 is YFSETQ in the germline V gene. CDR3 length: 16 amino acids. J lost 1 base, V lost 1 base, and 7 bases had no gene match. The CDR3 protein is CASSLRGLGGNTEAFF. The CDR3, as DNA: TGCGCCAGCAGCTTGAGGGGGCTAGGGGGGAACACTGAAGCTTTCTTT.

V usage is TRBV6-5 and J usage is TRBJ1-2; D might be TRBD1 (5 bases). Germline V gene lookup returns CDR1 MNHEY and CDR2 SVGAGI. The CDR3 is 13 amino acids. V gave up 6 bases and J gave up 3 bases, with 11 bases separating them. For the CDR3, the DNA is TGTGCCAGCAGGACAGACAGAGACTATGGCTACACCTTC. Its translation: CASRTDRDYGYTF.

The rearrangement links TRBV11-2 to TRBJ2-7, with D possibly TRBD1 on 5 matching bases. Trimming took 1 base from V and 2 from J, leaving 15 bases between them. This CDR3 region has 16 residues. Germline V CDR1 and CDR2: SGHAT, FQNNGV. The CDR3 region has the DNA TGTGCCAGCAGCTTAGTGATTTGGTCAGGGACCTACGAGCAGTACTTC. Its protein product is CASSLVIWSGTYEQYF.

The chain recombines TRBV4-1 with TRBJ1-4; D gene ambiguous. The length of the CDR3 is 15 residues. Germline-derived CDR1 and CDR2 are MGHRA and YSYEKL. The V gene lost 1 base and the J gene lost 0 bases, with 6 bases spanning the gap. The CDR3, as DNA: TGCGCCAGCAGCCAAGGTCCTTCAACTAATGAAAAACTGTTTTTT. It translates to CASSQGPSTNEKLFF.

The genes are TRBV9 and TRBJ1-3; maybe TRBD1 (6 bases). The CDR3 consists of 16 residues. Germline assignment: CDR1 SGDLS and CDR2 YYNGEE. Trimming took off 2 bases at V and 1 base at J, with 13 bases between the two ends. The CDR3 DNA reads TGTGCCAGCAGCGTGGGTGGGGGGGCATCTGGAAACACCATATATTTT. It yields the protein CASSVGGGASGNTIYF.

The chain combines TRBV21-1 with TRBJ2-6; no DNA check was done on the table's D call, TRBD1. TRBV21-1 is described as a pseudogene. This CDR3 has 19 residues. The CDR3 protein is CASSKETGGIFSGANVLTF. CDR3 sequence (DNA): TGTGCCAGCAGCAAAGAGACAGGGGGTATTTTCTCTGGGGCCAACGTCCTGACTTTC.

The rearrangement joins TRBV7-2 to TRBJ2-1; tentatively, D is TRBD1 (6 bases). This CDR3 has 17 residues. V was trimmed by 5 bases and J by 0 bases, leaving 17 bases between them. The germline CDR1 and CDR2 sequences are SGHTA and FQGNSA. CDR3 in DNA: TGTGCCAGCAGCCCCTTCCCGAGACAGGCCTCCTACAATGAGCAGTTCTTC. Its translation: CASSPFPRQASYNEQFF.

The chain couples TRBV7-9 to TRBJ1-1, with a tentative D call TRBD1 (6 bases). This CDR3 region has 16 residues. In germline, CDR1 is SEHNR, CDR2 FQNEAQ (reference sequence). V lost 4 bases and J lost 1, with 16 bases in between. The CDR3 sequence is CASSSWGGPQNTEAFF. The CDR3 DNA follows: TGTGCCAGCAGCTCGTGGGGGGGCCCCCAGAACACTGAAGCTTTCTTT.

This clone was detected only once. The chain is built from TRBV7-2 and TRBJ1-4; D remains ambiguous. The CDR3 runs 17 residues. Germline assignment: CDR1 SGHTA and CDR2 FQGNSA. V was clipped by 5 bases and J by 3 bases, with 19 bases between them. This chain's CDR3 is CASSRRGSWSANEKLFF. In DNA, the CDR3 is TGTGCCAGCAGCCGGCGGGGTAGTTGGTCGGCTAATGAAAAACTGTTTTTT.

This clone has just a few counts. V is TRBV7-9 and J is TRBJ2-5; possible D gene TRBD1, 5 bases. CDR1 and CDR2 from the germline V gene are SEHNR and FQNEAQ (reference sequence). V was cut by 4 bases and J by 7 bases, with 16 bases left in between. The CDR3 has 14 amino acids. Written as DNA, the CDR3 is TGTGCCAGCAGCTCATCCCAGGGTCTCGGGACCCAGTACTTC. Translation gives CASSSSQGLGTQYF.

The rearrangement links TRBV7-8 to TRBJ1-5; D is uncertain. Per the germline V gene, CDR1 is SGHVS and CDR2 is FQNEAQ. V gave up 5 bases and J gave up 9 bases, with 17 bases separating them. CDR3 size: 14 residues. This chain's CDR3 is CASSLGGGNGPQHF. CDR3 in DNA: TGTGCCAGCAGCCTAGGTGGAGGGAACGGGCCCCAGCATTTT.

This chain links TRBV7-2 with TRBJ1-6; D is unclear. V was cut by 1 base and J by 7 bases, with 14 bases left in between. Germline V lookup: CDR1 SGHTA, CDR2 FQGNSA. This CDR3 comprises 16 residues. This CDR3 reads CASSLESGLRNSPLHF. CDR3 in DNA: TGTGCCAGCAGCTTAGAGTCTGGACTGCGCAATTCACCCCTCCACTTT.

This chain's CDR3 is CASSHQSTNTGELFF. The CDR3 region has the DNA TGTGCCAGCAGCCATCAGTCGACGAACACCGGGGAGCTGTTTTTT. The chain joins TRBV9 to TRBJ2-2; D is uncertain. The CDR3 is 15 amino acids. The germline V and J ends were trimmed by 4 bases and 0 bases, with 10 bases remaining between them. The germline V gene has CDR1 SGDLS and CDR2 YYNGEE.

This rearrangement joins TRBV2 to TRBJ1-6; D might be TRBD1 (6 bases). There are 15 residues in the CDR3. CDR1 and CDR2 from the germline V gene are SNHLY and FYNNEI. Deletions cut 9 bases from V and 9 bases from J, with 21 bases between. The CDR3 is CASQGRTVVGSPLHF. CDR3 coding DNA: TGTGCCAGTCAGGGACGGACAGTTGTAGGTTCACCCCTCCACTTT.

This clone was seen a handful of times. The chain joins TRBV2 to TRBJ2-7, with a weak D call TRBD2 (6 bases). V dropped 5 bases and J dropped 0 bases, with 17 bases sitting between them. Per the germline V gene, CDR1 is SNHLY and CDR2 is FYNNEI. The CDR3 sequence is 16 residues long. CDR3 loop: CASSPRGGESSYEQYV. CDR3 nucleotide sequence: TGTGCCAGCAGTCCAAGGGGCGGGGAAAGCTCCTACGAGCAGTACGTC.

The CDR3 nucleotides are TGTGCCAGCAGCCAAGGACCCCACAGGGGCAACGATGAAAAACTGTTTTTT. This sequence encodes CASSQGPHRGNDEKLFF. This rearrangement joins TRBV4-2 to TRBJ1-4; 7 bases are a match to TRBD1. The germline gives CDR1 LGHNA, CDR2 YNFKEQ. The CDR3 has 17 residues. Unmatched junction bases numbered 11, after V lost 1 base and J lost 6 bases.

The chain is built from TRBV18 and TRBJ1-2; D is possibly TRBD1 (6 bases). CDR3 length: 13 amino acids. CDR1 and CDR2 from the germline V gene are KGHSH and LQKENI. Trimming took off 2 bases at V and 8 bases at J, with 12 bases between the two ends. CDR3 coding DNA: TGTGCCAGCTCACCAGAACAGGGCCGAGGCTACACCTTC. It yields the protein CASSPEQGRGYTF.

V gene TRBV5-1 combines with J gene TRBJ1-6; 8 positions agree with TRBD1. Unmatched junction bases numbered 3, after V lost 5 bases and J lost 5 bases. The CDR3 contains 14 residues. CDR1 and CDR2 (germline): SGHRS, YFSETQ. In DNA, the CDR3 is TGCGCCAGCAGGACAGGGGTCGATAATTCACCCCTCCACTTT. Translation gives CASRTGVDNSPLHF.

There are a few counts of this clone. The chain uses TRBV9 and TRBJ1-1; 7 bases align to TRBD1. The CDR3 loop spans 15 amino acids. Germline V CDR1 and CDR2: SGDLS, YYNGEE. The V and J ends lost 2 bases and 7 bases, in that order; junction bases with no gene match: 11. CDR3 in amino acids: CASSVGQEDEGEAFF. DNA of the CDR3: TGTGCCAGCAGCGTTGGACAGGAGGATGAGGGTGAAGCTTTCTTT. The full variable domain, its missing parts supplied by reference TRBV9 and TRBJ1-1, is DSGVTQTPKHLITATGQRVTLRCSPRSGDLSVYWYQQSLDQGLQFLIQYYNGEERAKGNILERFSAQQFPDLHSELNLSSLELGDSALYFCASSVGQEDEGEAFFGQGTRLTVV.

The rearrangement links TRBV13 to TRBJ1-1; possibly TRBD1 for D (5 bases). CDR1 and CDR2 (germline): PRHDT, FYEKMQ (reference sequence). The CDR3 covers 15 residues. V shed 1 base and J shed 1 base, with 10 bases lying between them. CDR3 residues: CASSLDPGQNTEAFF. In DNA, the CDR3 is TGTGCCAGCAGCTTAGATCCAGGGCAGAACACTGAAGCTTTCTTT. The complete variable domain, with remaining parts taken from reference TRBV13 and TRBJ1-1, reads AAGVIQSPRHLIKEKRETATLKCYPIPRHDTVYWYQQGPGQDPQFLISFYEKMQSDKGSIPDRFSAQQFSDYHSELNMSSLELGDSALYFCASSLDPGQNTEAFFGQGTRLTVV.

V usage is TRBV19 and J usage is TRBJ1-3; D may be TRBD1 (5 bases). The germline V and J ends were trimmed by 5 bases and 2 bases, with 16 bases remaining between them. Per the germline V gene, CDR1 is LNHDA and CDR2 is SQIVND (reference sequence). There are 16 residues in the CDR3. The CDR3 DNA follows: TGTGCCAGTAGTGGCCAGGGTACCATCGCTGGAAACACCATATATTTT. Translated: CASSGQGTIAGNTIYF.

CDR3 protein: CASSLAGTATDTQYF. CDR3 bases: TGTGCCAGCAGCTTAGCCGGGACAGCTACAGATACGCAGTATTTT. The chain carries TRBV11-2 and TRBJ2-3, with 7 bases matching TRBD1. The germline V gene encodes CDR1 SGHAT and CDR2 FQNNGV. With V trimmed by 1 base and J by 3 bases, 4 bases remained unmatched. The CDR3 is 15 residues long.

The chain recombines TRBV4-2 with TRBJ2-1, with TRBD2 as a possible D gene (7 bases). The CDR3 extends over 16 amino acids. Trimming removed 1 base from V and 0 bases from J, with 10 bases in between. Germline CDR1 LGHNA, CDR2 YNFKEQ. The CDR3 region is CASSQGGGSSYNEQFF. The CDR3, as DNA: TGTGCCAGCAGCCAAGGGGGGGGCAGCTCCTACAATGAGCAGTTCTTC.

This chain connects TRBV4-3 to TRBJ2-3; TRBD2 is a possible D gene (7 bases). The CDR3 contains 16 residues. V was clipped by 0 bases and J by 4 bases, with 14 bases between them. Germline V gene sequence: CDR1 LGHNA, CDR2 YSLEER. CDR3 in DNA: TGCGCCAGCAGCCAAGATCGGGGGGCGGGGGCAGATACGCAGTATTTT. Translation gives CASSQDRGAGADTQYF.